This TCR beta chain was profiled in a study of early T cells in non-severe SARS-CoV-2 infection. On the study more broadly: Alpha and beta chains were unpaired, from unsorted whole-blood bulk RNA.

V was pared by 8 bases and J by 0 bases, with 8 bases between. CDR3 length equals 13 residues. The germline V gene encodes CDR1 MNHEY and CDR2 SVGAGI. TCRdb recomputed calls from the 5' RACE reads with MiXCR, one row per CDR3 protein. The profile shows some 61,000 distinct CDR3 sequences, about 13% of them singletons. This clonotype was seen a handful of times. The TCR was taken from an adult who was a healthcare worker with PCR-confirmed SARS-CoV-2 infection or an uninfected control (not recorded which). The material sequenced was whole blood. This sequence joins TRBV6-5 and TRBJ1-3; D not certain. This CDR3 is CASSTYSGNTIYF. In DNA form, the CDR3 reads TGTGCCAGCTCGACATACTCTGGAAACACCATATATTTT.